This T cell receptor beta chain appears in the sequencing data of a study of cytomegalovirus exposure and HLA in healthy donors. Study observations and caveats: There were a few CMV-associated chains whose specificity for CMV antigens was confirmed in vitro. Presence/absence comparisons presumed near-even sequencing depth among donors. Across HLA loci, a later analysis found differing TCR association rates, with DRB1 most and HLA-C fewest. Most TCR sequences proved rare, with some public TCRs found in many donors.

As to this clone: The antigen remains undetermined.

The PCR used 60 Vbeta and 13 Jbeta primers. The protocol was immunoSEQ multiplex PCR, while the TCRdb copy is restricted to in-frame clones and leaves out a portion. The profile shows 150,000 to 200,000 clones, around 62% of them singletons. This CDR3 is built from 16 residues. Germline CDR1 reads MNHEY; CDR2 reads SVGAGI. The V end was cut by 0 bases, the J end by 1 base, with 12 bases between. V is TRBV6-5 and J is TRBJ1-1; D unresolved. Sequenced: PBMCs. This TCR derives from a man aged 35 to 55 in good health and CMV-seronegative. The CDR3 DNA is TGTGCCAGCAGTTACTCGTCCAGATACCGGAACACTGAAGCTTTCTTT. Its translation: CASSYSSRYRNTEAFF.